This note documents a single T cell receptor (beta chain) sequence. Trimming cost V 0 bases and J 4 bases; bases outside gene matches: 1. The germline CDR1 and CDR2 sequences are GTSNPN and SVGIG (reference sequence). The CDR3 runs to 14 residues. These data originate in a study of cytomegalovirus exposure and HLA in healthy donors. 13 Jbeta primers and 60 Vbeta primers were used for the PCR. The repertoire was sequenced with immunoSEQ multiplex PCR; TCRdb's copy has only in-frame clones and lacks some. The sample yields more than 110,000 clones, around three quarters seen once. The TCR comes from a woman aged 55 to 70 in good health and CMV-seropositive. J is TRBJ1-5 and V is TRBV30; the match to TRBD1 covers 9 bases. Sequencing was performed on PBMCs. The CDR3 DNA follows: TGTGCCTGGAGTGTAGACAGGGGGAATCAGCCCCAGCATTTT. This gives the protein CAWSVDRGNQPQHF.